The 31 T cell receptor beta chains below were found in one sample sequenced in a study of PD-L1 blockade in urothelial cancer. Clones were sequenced by immunoSEQ multiplex PCR, and TCRdb holds only the in-frame ones, with some missing. The sample consists of under 100,000 clones, roughly 80% of them appearing once. The material sequenced was PBMCs, taken around atezolizumab (anti-PD-L1) treatment. Every receptor here comes from a man in his 70s with urothelial cancer.

J is TRBJ2-1 and V is TRBV7-2; D gene unclear. V was pared by 5 bases and J by 10 bases, with 9 bases between. The CDR3 consists of 11 residues. Germline V CDR1 and CDR2: SGHTA, FQGNSA. The DNA of the CDR3 is TGTGCCAGCAGCCAACACGGGGAGCAGTTCTTC. Amino acid sequence: CASSQHGEQFF.

This chain links TRBV27 with TRBJ1-6, with D maybe TRBD1 (5 bases). Germline loops: CDR1 MNHEY, CDR2 SMNVEV (reference sequence). The CDR3 covers 14 residues. Trimming removed 5 bases from V and 9 bases from J, with 14 bases in between. In DNA form, the CDR3 reads TGTGCCAGCAGTCCGGGGGGGGAGGGTTCACCCCTCCACTTT. It translates to CASSPGGEGSPLHF.

This chain links TRBV7-2 with TRBJ2-5, with D possibly being TRBD2 (5 bases). The CDR3 totals 15 residues. V lost 1 base to trimming and J lost 2 bases, with 11 bases between them. CDR1 and CDR2 (germline): SGHTA, FQGNSA. CDR3 DNA sequence: TGTGCCAGCAGCTTAGGGTCGACGGGACAAGAGACCCAGTACTTC. Its protein product is CASSLGSTGQETQYF.

The gene calls are TRBV29-1 and TRBJ2-2; weak D call: TRBD1 (6 bases). Germline V gene lookup returns CDR1 SQVTM and CDR2 ANQGSEA. The CDR3 length is 13 residues. V was shortened by 4 bases and J by 4 bases, with 10 bases between the two germline ends. The DNA of the CDR3 is TGCAGCGTTGGTCAGGGGATCACCGGGGAGCTGTTTTTT. This codes for CSVGQGITGELFF.

The gene calls are TRBV7-2 and TRBJ2-7; 7 nucleotides agree with TRBD1. Per germline, CDR1 SGHTA and CDR2 FQGNSA. The CDR3 is 16 amino acids. J was trimmed by 4 bases and V by 0 bases; bases with no gene match: 9. CDR3 amino acids: CASSLALSGGEYEQYF. In nucleotides, the CDR3 is TGTGCCAGCAGCTTAGCGCTATCAGGGGGAGAATACGAGCAGTACTTC.

The chain recombines TRBV14 with TRBJ2-7; 8 nucleotides line up with TRBD1. CDR1 SGHDN and CDR2 FVKESK come from the germline V gene. V lost 4 bases, J lost 3 bases, and 5 bases stayed unmatched. The CDR3 loop spans 14 amino acids. The CDR3 bases are TGTGCCAGCAGCCGGACAGGGATGAACTACGAGCAGTACTTC. Its translation is CASSRTGMNYEQYF.

This clone appeared many times. This chain connects TRBV4-1 to TRBJ2-7, with D tentatively TRBD2 (5 bases). The CDR3 has 13 residues. V lost 1 base, J lost 2 bases, and 6 bases lay in between. Germline CDR1 is MGHRA and CDR2 is YSYEKL. CDR3 bases: TGCGCCAGCAGCCAAGGGACTCCCTACGAGCAGTACTTC. Translated: CASSQGTPYEQYF.

The chain combines TRBV29-1 with TRBJ2-3, with 7 bases lining up with TRBD1. Per the germline V gene, CDR1 is SQVTM and CDR2 is ANQGSEA. The CDR3 loop spans 14 amino acids. The junction had 4 bases not matched to a gene; V was cut back by 3 bases and J by 1 base. CDR3 coding DNA: TGCAGCGTTGATAGAGGACAGGGCACAGATACGCAGTATTTT. Encoded protein: CSVDRGQGTDTQYF.

The chain couples TRBV7-6 to TRBJ2-2; 16 positions agree with TRBD2. This CDR3 has 18 amino acids. Germline CDR1 reads SGHVS; CDR2 reads FNYEAQ. V lost 5 bases and J lost 2; bases outside the gene matches: 5. The CDR3 region has the DNA TGTGCCAGCAGCCCGGGACTAGCGGGGGGGCGTAACACCGGGGAGCTGTTTTTT. It encodes CASSPGLAGGRNTGELFF.

J is TRBJ2-1 and V is TRBV7-8, with D unresolved. The CDR3 totals 13 residues. Trimming stripped 3 bases from V and 4 bases from J, with 7 bases between. Germline CDR1 reads SGHVS; CDR2 reads FQNEAQ. In DNA, the CDR3 is TGTGCCAGCAGCTTCGACTTGTACAATGAGCAGTTCTTC. This encodes CASSFDLYNEQFF.

This clone was detected once. The J gene is TRBJ2-2, the V gene TRBV28; tentative D call: TRBD2 (5 bases). The CDR3 covers 15 residues. Per germline, CDR1 MDHEN and CDR2 SYDVKM. The ends were cut back, 5 bases at V and 1 base at J, with 11 bases in the middle. The chain's CDR3 is CASSPPGLNTGELFF. The DNA for the CDR3 is TGTGCCAGCAGTCCCCCCGGACTGAACACCGGGGAGCTGTTTTTT.

The chain recombines TRBV9 with TRBJ1-2, with D tentatively TRBD1 (5 bases). Germline-derived CDR1 and CDR2 are SGDLS and YYNGEE. Trimming removed 3 bases from V and 0 bases from J, with 12 bases in between. The CDR3 covers 15 residues. The CDR3 DNA follows: TGTGCCAGCAGCGCCTCGACGGGGGCTAACTATGGCTACACCTTC. Translated, it gives CASSASTGANYGYTF.

In DNA, the CDR3 is TGTGCCAGTAGTCCGACAGGGGTCCCTGGCTACACCTTC. It specifies CASSPTGVPGYTF. This chain uses TRBV19 with TRBJ1-2, with TRBD1 matching 8 bases. V shed 5 bases, J shed 7 bases, and the junction held 6 bases outside the gene matches. The CDR3 is 13 residues long. CDR1 is LNHDA, CDR2 SQIVND, per germline (reference sequence).

The chain is built from TRBV18 and TRBJ2-7; 8 nucleotides line up with TRBD1. V dropped 6 bases and J dropped 9; count of bases not matched to a gene: 10. Germline V lookup: CDR1 KGHSH, CDR2 LQKENI. The CDR3 sequence is 13 residues long. CDR3 DNA sequence: TGTGCCAGCTCCCGGACAGGGTCCTCGCGGCAGTACTTC. It translates to CASSRTGSSRQYF.

The chain employs TRBV9 and TRBJ2-2, with 7 bases fitting TRBD1. The germline CDR1 and CDR2 sequences are SGDLS and YYNGEE. V was clipped by 5 bases and J by 2 bases; unmatched bases: 9. The CDR3 spans 16 residues. The CDR3 is CASSFRDRRNTGELFF. The CDR3 DNA reads TGTGCCAGCAGTTTCCGGGACAGACGAAACACCGGGGAGCTGTTTTTT. The complete variable domain, with remaining parts taken from reference TRBV9 and TRBJ2-2, reads DSGVTQTPKHLITATGQRVTLRCSPRSGDLSVYWYQQSLDQGLQFLIQYYNGEERAKGNILERFSAQQFPDLHSELNLSSLELGDSALYFCASSFRDRRNTGELFFGEGSRLTVL.

This clone was picked up a small number of times. The CDR3 nucleotides read TGTGCCAGCTGGGGAGATAATAGCAATCAGCCCCAGCATTTT. Translation: CASWGDNSNQPQHF. This chain connects TRBV6-5 to TRBJ1-5; D gene ambiguous. The V gene's germline CDR1 is MNHEY and CDR2 SVGAGI. The CDR3 is 14 amino acids. V shed 8 bases and J shed 0 bases, with 11 bases lying between them.

In nucleotides, the CDR3 is TGTGCCAGCCTCGGAGTAAGCTACACCTTC. It translates to CASLGVSYTF. V is TRBV6-5 and J is TRBJ1-2; no reliable D call. Trimming left V 8 bases short and J 9 bases short, with 10 bases between. This CDR3 has 10 residues. CDR1 and CDR2 (germline): MNHEY, SVGAGI.

The rearrangement links TRBV4-1 to TRBJ1-2; no definite D call. This CDR3 is 15 amino acids long. V lost 0 bases and J lost 3, with 11 bases in between. Germline V gives CDR1 MGHRA, CDR2 YSYEKL. The CDR3 here is CASSQEEGRDYGYTF. The CDR3 DNA is TGCGCCAGCAGCCAAGAGGAGGGAAGGGACTATGGCTACACCTTC.

The chain links TRBV27 to TRBJ2-3, with 10 bases matching TRBD2. In germline, CDR1 is MNHEY, CDR2 SMNVEV (reference sequence). The CDR3 is 19 residues long. J gave up 4 bases and V 6 bases, and 19 bases lay outside the gene matches. The CDR3: CASSLNRPTSGERADTQYF. DNA for the CDR3: TGTGCCAGCAGCCTAAATAGGCCCACTAGCGGGGAAAGGGCAGATACGCAGTATTTT.

The chain couples TRBV18 to TRBJ1-6, with D maybe TRBD1 (6 bases). The length of the CDR3 is 15 residues. The germline V gene has CDR1 KGHSH and CDR2 LQKENI. V was trimmed by 6 bases and J by 10 bases, leaving 19 bases between them. The CDR3 protein is CASSPTGAGDSPLHF. DNA for the CDR3: TGTGCCAGCTCTCCTACCGGGGCAGGGGACTCACCCCTCCACTTT.

In this sample, this clone turned up a few times. In nucleotides, the CDR3 is TGTGCCAGTAGCCCCAGACAGGGGGAAGCTTTCTTT. It is translated as CASSPRQGEAFF. The chain combines TRBV19 with TRBJ1-1; TRBD1 matches at 8 bases. Trimming at V came to 6 bases and at J to 8 bases, leaving 5 bases not matched to a gene. This CDR3 has 12 amino acids. CDR1 and CDR2 from the germline V gene are LNHDA and SQIVND (reference sequence).

V usage is TRBV9 and J usage is TRBJ1-1; D gene unclear. Germline lookup yields CDR1 SGDLS and CDR2 YYNGEE. The CDR3 totals 14 residues. The germline V and J ends were trimmed by 1 base and 5 bases, with 12 bases remaining between them. CDR3 coding DNA: TGTGCCAGCAGCGTAACGGATTGGGCAACTGAAGCTTTCTTT. Amino acid sequence: CASSVTDWATEAFF.

The chain employs TRBV4-3 and TRBJ2-1; D is unresolved. The CDR3 extends over 13 amino acids. Trimming removed 0 bases at V and 9 bases at J, with 9 bases between. From germline, CDR1 is LGHNA and CDR2 YSLEER. CDR3 sequence: CASSQEPSSEQFF. For the CDR3, the DNA is TGCGCCAGCAGCCAAGAGCCATCCAGTGAGCAGTTCTTC.

The chain has TRBV11-3 and TRBJ2-3; maybe TRBD1 (6 bases). The CDR3 contains 14 residues. V lost 4 bases, J lost 2 bases, and 10 bases lay in between. Germline CDR1 SGHNT, CDR2 YENEEA. CDR3 amino acids: CASSSGHLTDTQYF. The CDR3 DNA reads as TGTGCCAGCAGCTCGGGACACCTCACAGATACGCAGTATTTT.

J is TRBJ2-1 and V is TRBV5-6; D possibly corresponds to TRBD2 (7 bases). The CDR3 is 13 residues long. The germline gives CDR1 SGHDT, CDR2 YYEEEE. V lost 3 bases to trimming and J lost 8 bases, with 12 bases between them. The CDR3 loop is CASSWGGQDEQFF. DNA of the CDR3: TGTGCCAGCAGCTGGGGGGGCCAGGATGAGCAGTTCTTC.

J is TRBJ2-7 and V is TRBV6-5; D is unresolved. Between the trimmed V and J ends, which lost 10 bases and 4 bases, there was a span of 20 bases. CDR3 size: 14 residues. The germline gives CDR1 MNHEY, CDR2 SVGAGI. CDR3 region: CATTKEQSPYEQYF. The CDR3 DNA follows: TGTGCCACCACGAAAGAACAGAGTCCTTACGAGCAGTACTTC.

V gene TRBV19 combines with J gene TRBJ1-1, with 7 positions matching TRBD1. Germline CDR1 LNHDA, CDR2 SQIVND (reference sequence). There are 13 residues in the CDR3. The trim removed 4 bases at V and 7 bases at J, leaving 6 bases unmatched. CDR3 region: CASSSSRDSEAFF. CDR3 nucleotide sequence: TGTGCCAGTAGTAGCTCCCGGGACAGTGAAGCTTTCTTT.

The J gene is TRBJ1-4, the V gene TRBV4-1; D might be TRBD1 (6 bases). Germline CDR1 is MGHRA and CDR2 is YSYEKL. CDR3 size: 15 residues. V was clipped by 0 bases and J by 4 bases, with 9 bases between them. The CDR3 DNA follows: TGCGCCAGCAGCCAAGAAGGGGGTAATAATGAAAAACTGTTTTTT. Translated, it gives CASSQEGGNNEKLFF.

The J gene is TRBJ2-7, the V gene TRBV27; D possibly corresponds to TRBD1 (5 bases). Trimming removed 0 bases from V and 6 bases from J, with 9 bases in between. The CDR3 runs to 13 residues. Germline V gene lookup returns CDR1 MNHEY and CDR2 SMNVEV (reference sequence). The CDR3 spells CASSLSAGSEQYF. The CDR3, as DNA: TGTGCCAGCAGTTTATCGGCAGGGTCCGAGCAGTACTTC.

The CDR3 region has the DNA TGTGCCAGCAGTGAATTGGGGGGGGGATCGCCACAAGAGACCCAGTACTTC. Translated, it gives CASSELGGGSPQETQYF. V is TRBV6-1 and J is TRBJ2-5, with 7 bases aligning to TRBD2. This CDR3 has 17 residues. V lost 2 bases, J lost 2 bases, and 11 bases stayed unmatched. Germline assignment: CDR1 MNHNS and CDR2 SASEGT.

The rearrangement uses TRBV10-3 and TRBJ2-7; D gene uncertain. CDR1 and CDR2 from the germline V gene are ENHRY and SYGVKD. With 4 bases removed from V and 6 bases from J, the gap between germline ends came to 16 bases. This CDR3 contains 14 residues. The DNA for the CDR3 is TGTGCCATCAGTGGATGGCCCAGGCAGCCCGAGCAGTACTTC. It translates to CAISGWPRQPEQYF.